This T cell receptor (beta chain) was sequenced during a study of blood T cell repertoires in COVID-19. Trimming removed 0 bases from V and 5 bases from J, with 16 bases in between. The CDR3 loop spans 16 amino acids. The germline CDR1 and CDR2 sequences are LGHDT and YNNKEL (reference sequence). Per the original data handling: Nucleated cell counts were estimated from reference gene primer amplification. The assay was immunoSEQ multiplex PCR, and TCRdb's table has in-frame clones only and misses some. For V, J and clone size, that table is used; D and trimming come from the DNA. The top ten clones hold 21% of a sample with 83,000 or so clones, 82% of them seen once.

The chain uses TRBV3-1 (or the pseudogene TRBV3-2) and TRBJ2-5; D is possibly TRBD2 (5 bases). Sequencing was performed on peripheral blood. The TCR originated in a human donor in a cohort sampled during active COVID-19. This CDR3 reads CASSQDGPTWEETQYF. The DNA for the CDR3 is TGTGCCAGCAGCCAAGACGGACCAACCTGGGAGGAGACCCAGTACTTC.